The 15 T cell receptor beta chains presented below share a single source sample, sequenced in a study of cytomegalovirus exposure and HLA in healthy donors. The PCR employed 60 Vbeta primers together with 13 Jbeta primers. Measured with immunoSEQ multiplex PCR; TCRdb has only the in-frame clones, and not every one. The table includes about 140,000 clones, approximately 82% detected once. The sample taken for sequencing was PBMCs. These receptors were obtained from a woman in her 40s in good health and CMV-seronegative.

The V gene is TRBV14, the J gene TRBJ1-2; TRBD1 might be the D (5 bases). CDR1 is SGHDN and CDR2 is FVKESK in the germline V gene. The CDR3 is made up of 14 amino acids. V lost 2 bases and J lost 4, with 11 bases in between. Here the CDR3 reads CASSQIRGFYGYTF. The CDR3 region has the DNA TGTGCCAGCAGCCAAATTCGGGGGTTCTATGGCTACACCTTC.

This chain uses TRBV5-6 with TRBJ2-7; D is uncertain. The germline V gene has CDR1 SGHDT and CDR2 YYEEEE. Trimming took 0 bases from V and 7 from J, leaving 14 bases between them. CDR3 length equals 14 residues. The DNA of the CDR3 is TGTGCCAGCAGCTTGGGAGTGCGTGGTTGGGAGCAGTACTTC. Amino acids: CASSLGVRGWEQYF.

The chain couples TRBV9 to TRBJ1-3; TRBD1 matches 7 bases. The V gene's germline CDR1 is SGDLS and CDR2 YYNGEE. V was pared by 3 bases and J by 0 bases, with 3 bases of the junction left unmatched. The CDR3 extends over 15 amino acids. CDR3 in DNA: TGTGCCAGCAGCGCGACAGGGAGCTCTGGAAACACCATATATTTT. Its protein product is CASSATGSSGNTIYF. Using reference TRBV9 and TRBJ1-3 for the parts outside the CDR3, the full variable domain is DSGVTQTPKHLITATGQRVTLRCSPRSGDLSVYWYQQSLDQGLQFLIQYYNGEERAKGNILERFSAQQFPDLHSELNLSSLELGDSALYFCASSATGSSGNTIYFGEGSWLTVV.

The genes are TRBV19 and TRBJ1-1, with D uncertain. The CDR3 consists of 14 residues. In germline, CDR1 is LNHDA, CDR2 SQIVND (reference sequence). Trimming removed 0 bases at V and 3 bases at J, with 8 bases between. The CDR3 nucleotides read TGTGCCAGTAGTATAGATCATGAGTACACTGAAGCTTTCTTT. Amino acids: CASSIDHEYTEAFF.

The chain couples TRBV27 to TRBJ1-2; possible D gene TRBD1, 6 bases. The CDR3 contains 15 residues. In germline, CDR1 is MNHEY, CDR2 SMNVEV (reference sequence). Trimming took 8 bases from V and 0 from J, leaving 16 bases between them. CDR3 sequence (DNA): TGTGCCAGCGCTCCTTGGACAGAGACTAACTATGGCTACACCTTC. Translating it yields CASAPWTETNYGYTF.

The chain uses TRBV4-1 and TRBJ1-1, with D hard to call. V dropped 1 base and J dropped 0 bases, with 6 bases sitting between them. CDR1 is MGHRA and CDR2 is YSYEKL in the germline V gene. The CDR3 spans 14 residues. The CDR3 spells CASSQGRLNTEAFF. CDR3 coding DNA: TGCGCCAGCAGCCAAGGCAGGTTGAACACTGAAGCTTTCTTT.

The table lists this clone with a count of one. V usage is TRBV4-1 and J usage is TRBJ2-3; D not resolved. The germline CDR1 and CDR2 sequences are MGHRA and YSYEKL. The CDR3 is 16 residues long. V was pared by 1 base and J by 0 bases, with 11 bases between. The CDR3 is CASSQVSALSTDTQYF. CDR3 nucleotide sequence: TGCGCCAGCAGCCAAGTAAGCGCCCTCAGCACAGATACGCAGTATTTT.

The V and J genes are TRBV27 and TRBJ1-2, with 9 bases lining up with TRBD1. The CDR3 extends over 14 amino acids. Trimming removed 5 bases from V and 6 bases from J; junction bases left unmatched: 7. Germline CDR1 reads MNHEY; CDR2 reads SMNVEV (reference sequence). The CDR3 sequence is CASSLRDRDHGYTF. In DNA, the CDR3 is TGTGCCAGCAGTCTCCGGGACAGGGACCATGGCTACACCTTC.

The V gene is TRBV7-6, the J gene TRBJ2-1, with TRBD2 identical over 9 bases. This CDR3 region has 15 residues. The V and J ends lost 4 bases and 1 base, in that order; junction bases with no gene match: 2. CDR1 is SGHVS, CDR2 FNYEAQ, per germline. CDR3 in DNA: TGTGCCAGCAGCTACCTAGCGGGGTCCTACAATGAGCAGTTCTTC. It translates to CASSYLAGSYNEQFF. Using reference TRBV7-6 and TRBJ2-1 for the parts outside the CDR3, the full variable domain is GAGVSQSPRYKVTKRGQDVALRCDPISGHVSLYWYRQALGQGPEFLTYFNYEAQQDKSGLPNDRFSAERPEGSISTLTIQRTEQRDSAMYRCASSYLAGSYNEQFFGPGTRLTVL.

This clone was found once. The V and J genes are TRBV7-9 and TRBJ2-7; D is ambiguous. CDR1 SEHNR and CDR2 FQNEAQ come from the germline V gene (reference sequence). The CDR3 has 13 amino acids. V lost 0 bases to trimming and J lost 3 bases, with 6 bases between them. For the CDR3, the DNA is TGTGCCAGCAGCTTAGCCGCTAGCTACGAGCAGTACTTC. It specifies CASSLAASYEQYF.

This chain connects TRBV11-2 to TRBJ2-7, with 7 nucleotides matching TRBD1. Trimming cost V 4 bases and J 4 bases; bases outside gene matches: 13. The CDR3 extends over 16 amino acids. Per the germline V gene, CDR1 is SGHAT and CDR2 is FQNNGV. In DNA form, the CDR3 reads TGTGCCAGCAGCTCGATTGCGTCCAGGGGGTGGTACGAGCAGTACTTC. This encodes CASSSIASRGWYEQYF.

The table lists this clone with a few counts. Germline and junction disagree at one end, which may indicate a read error. The chain uses TRBV23-1 and TRBJ2-7, with D tentatively TRBD2 (6 bases). TRBV23-1 has ORF status, its function being uncertain. The CDR3 covers 14 residues. The CDR3, as DNA: TGTGCAAGAAAAAGCGGGCCCCCTCTTTGCGAGCAGTACTTC. This sequence encodes CARKSGPPLCEQYF.

The chain links TRBV28 to TRBJ2-4; D perhaps matches TRBD1 (5 bases). V was clipped by 8 bases and J by 0 bases, with 14 bases between them. The CDR3 length is 15 residues. Looked up from germline, CDR1 is MDHEN and CDR2 is SYDVKM. The CDR3 loop is CASRLVGLAKNIQYF. CDR3 sequence (DNA): TGTGCCAGCCGTCTGGTGGGGCTAGCCAAAAACATTCAGTACTTC.

The V and J genes are TRBV5-1 and TRBJ1-2, with 9 bases fitting TRBD1. The CDR3 length is 16 residues. Germline values: CDR1 SGHRS, CDR2 YFSETQ. Trimming removed 5 bases from V and 6 bases from J; junction bases left unmatched: 14. CDR3 DNA: TGCGCCAGCAGGGAAGGAACAGGGGGCCGTCCCAATGGCTACACCTTC. This codes for CASREGTGGRPNGYTF.

The V gene is TRBV7-8, the J gene TRBJ2-7; TRBD1 is a possible D gene (6 bases). V was cut by 1 base and J by 3 bases, with 10 bases left in between. CDR1 is SGHVS, CDR2 FQNEAQ, per germline. The CDR3 length is 14 residues. CDR3 coding DNA: TGTGCCAGCAGCTTAGGTAGGACAGTCTACGAGCAGTACTTC. Amino acids: CASSLGRTVYEQYF.